These 27 T cell receptor beta chains were sequenced from one sample in a study of blood T cells in healthy people across ages (dated by TCRdb to between 2015 and 2016). Library creation used 5' RACE. TCRdb records Illumina HiSeq 2500 as the sequencer. The second PCR ran for about 6 to 12 cycles and used a J-beta primer mix along with a sample-barcoded 5' primer. The raw public reads went through TCRdb reprocessing: fastp at Q25, MiXCR clone calling, in-frame beta chains kept. Each CDR3 protein appears once, grouped with its most common genes and DNA. This sample has 1.2 million to 1.5 million distinct CDR3 sequences in its table, and around 59% of those were observed once. The ten biggest clones cover 6.5% to 8.5% of the sample. Specimen: blood. Source of these receptors: a man aged 18 to 29 in good health.

The chain carries TRBV20-1 and TRBJ2-5; possibly TRBD2 for D (6 bases). CDR1 and CDR2 from the germline V gene are DFQATT and SNEGSKA (reference sequence). This CDR3 contains 14 residues. V was pared by 5 bases and J by 5 bases, with 18 bases between. The CDR3 DNA follows: TGCAGTGCTGACCGGGCGGGGACGGGTGAGACCCAGTACTTC. Amino acid sequence: CSADRAGTGETQYF.

The V and J genes are TRBV15 and TRBJ2-1, with 7 bases fitting TRBD2. J gave up 0 bases and V 8 bases, and 7 bases lay outside the gene matches. Germline CDR1 LNHNV, CDR2 YYDKDF (reference sequence). The CDR3 is made up of 15 amino acids. CDR3 DNA: TGTGCCACCTCGGGAGGACGGAGCTCCTACAATGAGCAGTTCTTC. Translated: CATSGGRSSYNEQFF. Filled out from reference TRBV15 and TRBJ2-1, the complete variable domain reads DAMVIQNPRYQVTQFGKPVTLSCSQTLNHNVMYWYQQKSSQAPKLLFHYYDKDFNNEADTPDNFQSRRPNTSFCFLDIRSPGLGDTAMYLCATSGGRSSYNEQFFGPGTRLTVL.

The V gene is TRBV20-1, the J gene TRBJ2-7; possible D gene TRBD1, 6 bases. CDR1 DFQATT and CDR2 SNEGSKA come from the germline V gene (reference sequence). Between the trimmed V and J ends, which lost 5 bases and 4 bases, there was a span of 9 bases. CDR3 length: 11 amino acids. CDR3 protein: CSALRGYEQYF. For the CDR3, the DNA is TGCAGTGCTCTCAGGGGTTACGAGCAGTACTTC.

The rearrangement links TRBV28 to TRBJ2-7; D is unresolved. V was trimmed by 6 bases and J by 2 bases, leaving 11 bases between them. The CDR3 covers 13 residues. Germline CDR1 MDHEN, CDR2 SYDVKM. The DNA of the CDR3 is TGTGCCAGCAGCACCGTCGATACCTACGAGCAGTACTTC. It specifies CASSTVDTYEQYF.

This rearrangement joins TRBV2 to TRBJ2-4; the D is unclear. The closer fit of TRBJ2-7 to the DNA end suggests the J call may be wrong. The CDR3 contains 15 residues. The V gene's germline CDR1 is SNHLY and CDR2 FYNNEI. CDR3 bases: TGTGCCAGCAGTGAGCCAATGGACGGAACCTACGAGCAGTACTTC. Amino acid sequence: CASSEPMDGTYEQYF.

This clonotype appeared once. The chain uses TRBV6-4 and TRBJ1-1, with 9 bases aligning to TRBD1. Germline V gene lookup returns CDR1 MRHNA and CDR2 SNTAGT. This CDR3 comprises 15 residues. V shed 6 bases, J shed 1 base, and the junction held 6 bases outside the gene matches. As DNA, the CDR3 is TGTGCCAGCAGAGCGACAGGGGGGGGGAACACTGAAGCTTTCTTT. This codes for CASRATGGGNTEAFF.

The V call is TRBV12-3 or TRBV12-4, the J call TRBJ2-5, with 8 bases that match TRBD2. V shed 2 bases and J 5 bases; nucleotides not matched to a gene: 10. The CDR3 is 16 amino acids. The CDR3 bases are TGTGCCAGCAGTTTACTGGGACTAGAGGGGGTGGAGACCCAGTACTTC. It yields the protein CASSLLGLEGVETQYF.

The chain links TRBV4-3 to TRBJ2-3, with 8 bases aligning to TRBD1. Germline values: CDR1 LGHNA, CDR2 YSLEER. This CDR3 is built from 17 residues. V shed 4 bases, J shed 2 bases, and the junction held 11 bases outside the gene matches. The CDR3 DNA follows: TGCGCCAGCAGCCCCAACCCCCAGGGGGCCGCCACAGATACGCAGTATTTT. It specifies CASSPNPQGAATDTQYF.

This clonotype has more than one count but fewer than ten. The chain carries TRBV14 and TRBJ1-2, with 9 bases lining up with TRBD1. The CDR3 is made up of 17 amino acids. The ends lost 1 base at V and 4 bases at J; junction bases unmatched: 10. Germline CDR1 SGHDN, CDR2 FVKESK. The CDR3 DNA is TGTGCCAGCAGCCAAGGGACAGGGGATGTTGGGAGCTATGGCTACACCTTC. This sequence encodes CASSQGTGDVGSYGYTF.

DNA for the CDR3: TGCAGTGCTAGGTTTTCCGGCTACGAGCAGTACTTC. This translates into CSARFSGYEQYF. The V call is TRBV20-1, the J call TRBJ2-7; D unclear. The germline V gene encodes CDR1 DFQATT and CDR2 SNEGSKA (reference sequence). This CDR3 contains 12 residues. V lost 3 bases and J lost 3, with 9 bases in between.

This clonotype appeared once. The chain has TRBV5-4 and TRBJ2-2, with 8 bases matching TRBD2. CDR3 length: 15 amino acids. The trim removed 4 bases at V and 5 bases at J, leaving 7 bases unmatched. Germline CDR1 and CDR2: SGHNT and YYREEE (reference sequence). CDR3 protein: CASSPGGFRTGELFF. DNA of the CDR3: TGTGCCAGCAGCCCGGGGGGGTTTAGGACCGGGGAGCTGTTTTTT.

CDR3 in DNA: TGCGCCAGCAGCTCCCCGGGGGGGCAGCACGAGCAGTACTTC. This sequence encodes CASSSPGGQHEQYF. This rearrangement joins TRBV5-1 to TRBJ2-5, with TRBD2 matching 8 bases. Gene TRBJ2-7 matches the end of the DNA better, so the J call may be wrong. Per the germline V gene, CDR1 is SGHRS and CDR2 is YFSETQ. The CDR3 loop spans 14 amino acids.

This chain uses TRBV4-1 with TRBJ2-7; unclear D gene. V lost 0 bases to trimming and J lost 1 base, with 13 bases between them. This CDR3 has 16 amino acids. The germline V gene has CDR1 MGHRA and CDR2 YSYEKL. CDR3 bases: TGCGCCAGCAGCCAAGATTCGGTCGAGGATTCCTACGAGCAGTACTTC. This encodes CASSQDSVEDSYEQYF.

There are a few counts of this clonotype. The V gene is TRBV10-3, the J gene TRBJ2-7, with D hard to call. Trimming took 0 bases from V and 12 from J, leaving 15 bases between them. Germline V lookup: CDR1 ENHRY, CDR2 SYGVKD. This CDR3 is built from 13 residues. This chain's CDR3 is CAISESIDQWLYF. CDR3 bases: TGTGCCATCAGTGAGTCGATCGATCAGTGGTTGTACTTC.

The rearrangement links TRBV3-1 to TRBJ2-7; 9 bases match TRBD1. The V and J ends lost 3 bases and 2 bases, in that order; junction bases with no gene match: 5. The germline CDR1 and CDR2 sequences are LGHDT and YNNKEL (reference sequence). The CDR3 spans 15 residues. The CDR3 here is CASSHGTGTPYEQYF. As DNA, the CDR3 is TGTGCCAGCAGCCACGGGACAGGGACCCCCTACGAGCAGTACTTC.

The V gene is TRBV12-3 or TRBV12-4, the J gene TRBJ1-5, with D unclear. Trimming removed 3 bases from V and 9 bases from J, with 9 bases in between. The CDR3 loop spans 12 amino acids. DNA for the CDR3: TGTGCCAGCAGTTTCGGGTTTGCGCCCCAGCATTTT. Its protein product is CASSFGFAPQHF.

This clonotype was detected many times. The junction does not match germline at one end; this may be a read error. The chain joins TRBV5-1 to TRBJ2-1; tentatively, D is TRBD2 (5 bases). Per germline, CDR1 SGHRS and CDR2 YFSETQ. CDR3 length: 11 residues. For the CDR3, the DNA is TGTGCCAGCAGTTTAGAGGGAGAGCAGTTCTTC. Amino acids: CASSLEGEQFF.

J is TRBJ2-1 and V is TRBV6-6; 7 nucleotides align to TRBD1. The CDR3 loop spans 16 amino acids. V trimming: 0 bases; J trimming: 2 bases; junction bases outside the gene matches: 4. The V gene's germline CDR1 is MNHNY and CDR2 SVGAGI (reference sequence). CDR3 loop: CASSYSDRVAYNEQFF. The CDR3 DNA follows: TGTGCCAGCAGTTACTCCGACAGGGTGGCCTACAATGAGCAGTTCTTC.

This clonotype was picked up a small number of times. The chain combines TRBV12-3 or TRBV12-4 with TRBJ2-4; tentative D call: TRBD2 (5 bases). There are 14 residues in the CDR3. Trimming cost V 5 bases and J 6 bases, with 14 bases left between them. CDR3 DNA sequence: TGTGCCAGCAGTCCGGGGATGGGTGGAAACATTCAGTACTTC. Its protein is CASSPGMGGNIQYF.

This chain connects TRBV9 to TRBJ2-1; unclear D gene. The CDR3 has 13 amino acids. The germline V gene encodes CDR1 SGDLS and CDR2 YYNGEE. V shed 3 bases and J shed 6 bases, with 10 bases lying between them. CDR3 protein: CASSDNLGNEQFF. The CDR3 DNA reads TGTGCCAGCAGCGATAACCTAGGCAATGAGCAGTTCTTC.

This clonotype appeared a single time. Compared with germline, one end of the junction differs, possibly owing to a read error. The V call is TRBV7-6, the J call TRBJ2-2, with TRBD1 as a possible D gene (5 bases). CDR3 size: 16 residues. From germline, CDR1 is SGHVS and CDR2 FNYEAQ. The CDR3: CANSRSGQANAGELFF. The DNA for the CDR3 is TGTGCCAACAGCCGATCCGGACAAGCGAACGCCGGGGAGCTGTTTTTT.

The rearrangement joins TRBV6-7 to TRBJ2-3; possible D gene TRBD1, 7 bases. TRBV6-7 is recorded as an ORF, its role being uncertain. Trimming left V 6 bases short and J 0 bases short, with 16 bases between. This CDR3 spans 16 amino acids. The CDR3 DNA is TGTGCCAGCAGCTGGAGGGGGCCGAATAGCACAGATACGCAGTATTTT. This translates into CASSWRGPNSTDTQYF.

V gene TRBV7-2 combines with J gene TRBJ2-4; possible D gene TRBD1, 5 bases. Germline-derived CDR1 and CDR2 are SGHTA and FQGNSA. V lost 1 base and J 6 bases, leaving 7 bases between the germline ends. The length of the CDR3 is 13 residues. The chain's CDR3 is CASSLGRANIQYF. CDR3 nucleotide sequence: TGTGCCAGCAGCTTAGGCAGGGCAAACATTCAGTACTTC.

The gene calls are TRBV4-2 and TRBJ1-6; D gene ambiguous. The germline CDR1 and CDR2 sequences are LGHNA and YNFKEQ. V lost 0 bases and J lost 9, with 15 bases in between. This CDR3 spans 16 amino acids. The CDR3 DNA is TGTGCCAGCAGCCAAGACGTCCGGGTGATTAGTTCACCCCTCCACTTT. As protein: CASSQDVRVISSPLHF.

V and J are TRBV11-2 and TRBJ2-1, with 7 positions matching TRBD1. From germline, CDR1 is SGHAT and CDR2 FQNNGV. The CDR3 covers 16 residues. Trimming took 3 bases from V and 2 from J; bases not matched to a gene: 7. CDR3 sequence: CASSFSTGQAYNEQFF. In DNA form, the CDR3 reads TGTGCCAGCAGCTTCTCGACAGGGCAGGCCTACAATGAGCAGTTCTTC.

This sequence joins TRBV4-1 and TRBJ2-7; TRBD2 agrees at 12 bases. The J call may be in error: the DNA end matches TRBJ2-5 better. This CDR3 has 20 residues. Germline CDR1 and CDR2: MGHRA and YSYEKL. CDR3 nucleotides: TGCGCCAGCAGCCAAGATCGGACTACATACATAGGACTAGCGGGGGAGACCCAGTACTTC. Amino acid sequence: CASSQDRTTYIGLAGETQYF.

The CDR3 protein is CASTNGGDRSFGYTF. The CDR3, as DNA: TGTGCCAGCACCAACGGAGGCGACAGAAGTTTTGGCTACACCTTC. This chain links TRBV6-5 with TRBJ1-2; D possibly corresponds to TRBD1 (5 bases). The V end was cut by 7 bases, the J end by 7 bases, with 22 bases between. This CDR3 comprises 15 residues. Germline CDR1 and CDR2: MNHEY and SVGAGI.